The 8 T cell receptor beta chains reported below all come from one sample, sequenced in a study of blood T cell repertoires in COVID-19 (dated by TCRdb to 2020 to 2022). Preparation of the library involved the immunoSEQ multiplex PCR assay. TCRdb retrieved this table from immuneACCESS and kept in-frame rearrangements only. Not all clones are present; in checked studies, unresolved V genes account for under half, and no reason is known for the remainder. Here the sample has about 200,000 clones; 70% to 90% occur a single time. About 8.1% of the sample comes from the top ten. The sample comprised PBMCs or T cells enriched from blood (not recorded which). The receptors derive from a woman younger than 35 who had recovered from COVID-19.

The chain links TRBV9 to TRBJ2-1; 9 positions agree with TRBD1. The CDR3 contains 16 residues. Looked up from germline, CDR1 is SGDLS and CDR2 is YYNGEE. The trim removed 4 bases at V and 8 bases at J, leaving 13 bases unmatched. CDR3 DNA sequence: TGTGCCAGCAGCCCGACCTCCGGGACAGGGAGTCATGAGCAGTTCTTC. It specifies CASSPTSGTGSHEQFF. Using reference TRBV9 and TRBJ2-1 for the parts outside the CDR3, the full variable domain is DSGVTQTPKHLITATGQRVTLRCSPRSGDLSVYWYQQSLDQGLQFLIQYYNGEERAKGNILERFSAQQFPDLHSELNLSSLELGDSALYFCASSPTSGTGSHEQFFGPGTRLTVL.

This chain joins TRBV30 and TRBJ1-2; a weak D match, TRBD1 (5 bases). The V end lost 4 bases, the J end lost 5 bases, and 11 bases lay between the germline ends. The CDR3 runs to 12 residues. Germline CDR1 and CDR2: GTSNPN and SVGIG (reference sequence). CDR3 in DNA: TGTGCCTGGACCGAACGACAGTATGGCTACACCTTC. Its protein is CAWTERQYGYTF. The full variable domain, in which reference TRBV30 and TRBJ1-2 provide the parts outside the CDR3, is SQTIHQWPATLVQPVGSPLSLECTVEGTSNPNLYWYRQAAGRGLQLLFYSVGIGQISSEVPQNLSASRPQDRQFILSSKKLLLSDSGFYLCAWTERQYGYTFGSGTRLTVV.

The J gene is TRBJ1-4, the V gene TRBV2, with TRBD1 matching 10 bases. With 2 bases clipped from V and 8 bases from J, the junction kept 8 bases outside the gene matches. The length of the CDR3 is 16 residues. Germline V gene data show CDR1 as SNHLY and CDR2 as FYNNEI. CDR3 coding DNA: TGTGCCAGCAGTGAAATACCGGGACAGGGGAAAGAAAAACTGTTTTTT. This gives the protein CASSEIPGQGKEKLFF.

The chain carries TRBV14 and TRBJ1-2; no clear D gene. This CDR3 comprises 12 residues. The germline V and J ends were trimmed by 1 base and 5 bases, with 5 bases remaining between them. Per germline, CDR1 SGHDN and CDR2 FVKESK. The CDR3 is CASSQGGYGYTF. The CDR3 region has the DNA TGTGCCAGCAGCCAAGGAGGATATGGCTACACCTTC. Based on the CDR3 plus reference TRBV14 and TRBJ1-2, the full variable domain is EAGVTQFPSHSVIEKGQTVTLRCDPISGHDNLYWYRRVMGKEIKFLLHFVKESKQDESGMPNNRFLAERTGGTYSTLKVQPAELEDSGVYFCASSQGGYGYTFGSGTRLTVV.

This sequence joins TRBV4-1 and TRBJ2-2, with a tentative D call TRBD2 (7 bases). The CDR3 is 16 residues long. Trimming removed 4 bases at V and 4 bases at J, with 16 bases between. The germline CDR1 and CDR2 sequences are MGHRA and YSYEKL. CDR3 amino acids: CASSLRGHGPTGELFF. The CDR3 nucleotides are TGCGCCAGCAGCCTGCGGGGGCATGGTCCCACCGGGGAGCTGTTTTTT.

The chain is built from TRBV30 and TRBJ2-1, with 7 bases matching TRBD2. Germline assignment: CDR1 GTSNPN and CDR2 SVGIG (reference sequence). V lost 2 bases, J lost 7 bases, and 8 bases stayed unmatched. The CDR3 runs to 14 residues. The chain's CDR3 is CAWSSGRGDNEQFF. In nucleotides, the CDR3 is TGTGCCTGGAGTTCCGGACGGGGGGATAATGAGCAGTTCTTC.

V usage is TRBV7-2 and J usage is TRBJ2-6, with 8 bases that match TRBD2. Unmatched junction bases numbered 7, after V lost 1 base and J lost 2 bases. The CDR3 extends over 18 amino acids. Germline loops: CDR1 SGHTA, CDR2 FQGNSA. CDR3 nucleotide sequence: TGTGCCAGCAGCTTAGTGGCCCGGGGGGGCCCTGGGGCCAACGTCCTGACTTTC. Its protein is CASSLVARGGPGANVLTF.

The chain employs TRBV4-1 and TRBJ1-6; tentatively, D is TRBD1 (5 bases). Trimming cost V 3 bases and J 5 bases, with 14 bases left between them. CDR1 and CDR2 from the germline V gene are MGHRA and YSYEKL. CDR3 length: 16 amino acids. In DNA form, the CDR3 reads TGCGCCAGCAGCCAGGGAACAGGTCCAAATAATTCACCCCTCCACTTT. It yields the protein CASSQGTGPNNSPLHF.